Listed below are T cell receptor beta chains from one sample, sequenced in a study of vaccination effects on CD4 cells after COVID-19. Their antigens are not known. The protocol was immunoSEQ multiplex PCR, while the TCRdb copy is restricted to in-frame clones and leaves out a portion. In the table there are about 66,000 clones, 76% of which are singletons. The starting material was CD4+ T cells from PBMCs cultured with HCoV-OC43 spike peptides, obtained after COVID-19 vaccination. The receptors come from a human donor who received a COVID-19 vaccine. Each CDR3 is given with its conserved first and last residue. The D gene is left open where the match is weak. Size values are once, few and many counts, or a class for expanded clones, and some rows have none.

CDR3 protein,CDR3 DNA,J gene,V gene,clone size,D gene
CASSMGHGNTEAFF,TGTGCCAGTAGTATGGGTCACGGGAACACTGAAGCTTTCTTT,TRBJ1-1,TRBV19,once,.
CASSSVMGETQYF,TGTGCCAGTAGTAGTGTGATGGGCGAGACCCAGTACTTC,TRBJ2-5,TRBV19,once,.
CATSDPQSGNTIYF,TGTGCCACCAGTGACCCGCAGTCTGGAAACACCATATATTTT,TRBJ1-3,TRBV24-1,.,.
CASGLDRTGFSPLHF,TGTGCTAGTGGTTTGGATCGGACAGGCTTTTCACCCCTCCACTTT,TRBJ1-6,TRBV12-5,.,TRBD1
CASSVAGRSTDTQYF,TGTGCCAGCAGCGTAGCCGGACGTAGCACAGATACGCAGTATTTT,TRBJ2-3,TRBV9,.,.
CATSDPRTGSGGELFF,TGTGCCACCAGTGACCCCCGTACAGGGTCGGGCGGGGAGCTGTTTTTT,TRBJ2-2,TRBV24-1,.,.
CATSAPGAEETQYF,TGTGCCACCAGTGCCCCAGGGGCCGAAGAGACCCAGTACTTC,TRBJ2-5,TRBV24-1,.,.
CASREGANTGELFF,TGCGCCAGCAGGGAGGGGGCGAACACCGGGGAGCTGTTTTTT,TRBJ2-2,TRBV5-1,.,.
CASSVDGTGRDGYTF,TGTGCCAGCAGCGTCGACGGGACGGGGAGAGATGGCTACACCTTC,TRBJ1-2,TRBV9,once,.
CASSYSQFQETQYF,TGTGCCAGCAGTTACAGCCAGTTCCAAGAGACCCAGTACTTC,TRBJ2-5,TRBV6-5,.,.
CASSDGGRIYGYTF,TGCGCCAGCAGTGATGGAGGTAGAATCTATGGCTACACCTTC,TRBJ1-2,TRBV10-2,.,.
CASSQGGNYGYTF,TGTGCCAGCAGCCAAGGCGGTAACTATGGCTACACCTTC,TRBJ1-2,TRBV14,once,.
CASSPWTGSSGNTIYF,TGTGCCAGCTCACCGTGGACGGGGAGCTCTGGAAACACCATATATTTT,TRBJ1-3,TRBV18,.,.
CASSFGDRNTGELFF,TGTGCCAGCAGCTTCGGGGACAGGAACACCGGGGAGCTGTTTTTT,TRBJ2-2,TRBV7-9,once,TRBD1
CASSKTQTRGGRGNQPQHF,TGTGCCAGCAGTAAGACTCAAACCCGGGGGGGTAGGGGCAATCAGCCCCAGCATTTT,TRBJ1-5,TRBV28,.,.
CSVGRGPSYTF,TGCAGCGTTGGCAGGGGTCCGAGCTACACCTTC,TRBJ1-2,TRBV29-1,few,.
CASSSRDRAVGELFF,TGTGCCAGCAGCAGCCGGGACAGGGCGGTAGGGGAGCTGTTTTTT,TRBJ2-2,TRBV5-4,.,TRBD1
CASSQNDRGYGYTF,TGCGCCAGCAGCCAAAATGACAGGGGCTATGGCTACACCTTC,TRBJ1-2,TRBV4-1,few,TRBD1
CASSAPTEYGYTF,TGTGCCAGCAGCGCGCCGACAGAATATGGCTACACCTTC,TRBJ1-2,TRBV6-6,.,.
CASRFAGTNTEAFF,TGTGCAAGTCGCTTCGCAGGTACGAACACTGAAGCTTTCTTT,TRBJ1-1,TRBV12-2,.,.
CASSPSGTGTDTQYF,TGCGCCAGCAGCCCTAGCGGGACGGGCACAGATACGCAGTATTTT,TRBJ2-3,TRBV5-1,.,TRBD2
CASSSRLAGGYGYTF,TGCGCCAGCAGCTCCCGGCTCGCCGGGGGCTATGGCTACACCTTC,TRBJ1-2,TRBV5-1,.,.
CASSPNLRTGSEKLFF,TGTGCCAGCAGCCCAAACTTAAGGACAGGGAGTGAAAAACTGTTTTTT,TRBJ1-4,TRBV7-2,once,TRBD1
CASSLRTGMNTEAFF,TGTGCCAGCAGCCTCAGGACAGGGATGAACACTGAAGCTTTCTTT,TRBJ1-1,TRBV7-8,once,TRBD1
CASSPGRQGANTEAFF,TGCGCCAGCAGCCCAGGTCGACAGGGGGCTAACACTGAAGCTTTCTTT,TRBJ1-1,TRBV5-1,.,TRBD1
CASSQDPGGNQPQHF,TGCGCCAGCAGCCAAGATCCAGGGGGGAATCAGCCCCAGCATTTT,TRBJ1-5,TRBV4-1,few,TRBD1
CASSFTGEEQPQHF,TGTGCCAGCAGTTTTACAGGGGAAGAGCAGCCCCAGCATTTT,TRBJ1-5,TRBV27,few,TRBD1
CASSSRLAGGTDTQYF,TGCGCCAGCAGCTCCCGACTAGCGGGGGGAACCGATACGCAGTATTTT,TRBJ2-3,TRBV5-1,.,TRBD2
CASTDRVNQPQHF,TGTGCCAGCACCGACAGGGTAAATCAGCCCCAGCATTTT,TRBJ1-5,TRBV28,.,TRBD1
CASSQLLDRTNYGYTF,TGCGCCAGCAGCCAGCTCCTAGACAGAACTAACTATGGCTACACCTTC,TRBJ1-2,TRBV4-1,.,.
CASSQTRQDSPLHF,TGTGCCAGCAGCCAGACGCGTCAGGATTCACCCCTCCACTTT,TRBJ1-6,TRBV7-3,.,.
CASRITGGVSVEQFF,TGCGCCAGCAGAATAACGGGGGGAGTATCCGTTGAGCAGTTCTTC,TRBJ2-1,TRBV10-2,.,TRBD2
CASSDRANTEAFF,TGTGCCAGCAGTGACAGGGCGAACACTGAAGCTTTCTTT,TRBJ1-1,TRBV2,.,.
CATSEAGNTEAFF,TGCGCCACCTCTGAGGCGGGCAACACTGAAGCTTTCTTT,TRBJ1-1,TRBV5-1,.,.
CATSATGNTIYF,TGTGCCACCAGTGCCACTGGAAACACCATATATTTT,TRBJ1-3,TRBV24-1,.,.
CASSLVEDTIYF,TGTGCCAGCAGCTTAGTCGAAGACACCATATATTTT,TRBJ1-3,TRBV7-9,.,.
CASSLEGYGELFF,TGCGCCAGCAGCTTGGAGGGTTACGGGGAGCTGTTTTTT,TRBJ2-2,TRBV5-1,.,.
CASGRQVGNQPQHF,TGTGCCAGCGGCAGACAGGTTGGCAATCAGCCCCAGCATTTT,TRBJ1-5,TRBV6-5,once,.
CASSVLRYYGYTF,TGTGCCAGCAGCGTCCTCCGGTACTATGGCTACACCTTC,TRBJ1-2,TRBV9,.,.
CASSDGGALAEAFF,TGTGCCAGCAGTGACGGGGGGGCCCTCGCGGAAGCTTTCTTT,TRBJ1-1,TRBV2,few,.
CASSHQQGLSNQPQHF,TGTGCCAGCAGCCACCAACAGGGCCTTAGCAATCAGCCCCAGCATTTT,TRBJ1-5,TRBV5-8,.,.
CASSLPAGPFSGELFF,TGCGCCAGCAGCCTTCCAGCCGGGCCGTTCTCCGGGGAGCTGTTTTTT,TRBJ2-2,TRBV4-3,few,.
CASSSDTNIDRGYGYTF,TGCGCCAGCAGCTCGGACACAAACATAGACAGGGGTTATGGCTACACCTTC,TRBJ1-2,TRBV5-1,.,TRBD1
CASSTGTGGSDTQYF,TGCGCCAGCAGCACCGGGACAGGGGGCTCAGATACGCAGTATTTT,TRBJ2-3,TRBV5-1,.,TRBD1
CASTRAVNTGELFF,TGTGCCAGCACGCGAGCGGTGAACACCGGGGAGCTGTTTTTT,TRBJ2-2,TRBV3-1/TRBV3-2,.,.
CASSLLVGVTEAFF,TGTGCCAGCAGCTTATTGGTGGGAGTCACTGAAGCTTTCTTT,TRBJ1-1,TRBV7-9,few,.
CAWSVRQLNTEAFF,TGTGCCTGGAGTGTAAGGCAGCTGAACACTGAAGCTTTCTTT,TRBJ1-1,TRBV30,.,.
CATSSGGGRTQYF,TGTGCCACCAGTAGCGGGGGGGGGCGGACCCAGTACTTC,TRBJ2-5,TRBV24-1,.,TRBD2
CASSLEVNTEAFF,TGTGCCAGCAGCTTAGAAGTGAACACTGAAGCTTTCTTT,TRBJ1-1,TRBV11-3,few,.
CASSLKGGGNEQFF,TGTGCCAGCAGTTTAAAGGGGGGAGGCAATGAGCAGTTCTTC,TRBJ2-1,TRBV27,.,.
CASSYHPSPLHF,TGTGCCAGCAGTTACCACCCTTCTCCCCTCCACTTT,TRBJ1-6,TRBV6-2/TRBV6-3,.,.
CASSYGRAKGEKLFF,TGTGCCAGCAGCTACGGACGGGCTAAGGGTGAAAAACTGTTTTTT,TRBJ1-4,TRBV7-8,.,.
CASSFHREQTQYF,TGCGCCAGCAGTTTCCACAGGGAACAGACCCAGTACTTC,TRBJ2-5,TRBV5-1,few,.
CASSDPGAGEQFF,TGTGCCAGCAGTGATCCCGGAGCCGGGGAGCAGTTCTTC,TRBJ2-1,TRBV6-1,.,.